This is a list of T cell receptor beta chains from one sample in a study of T cells in Graves' hyperthyroidism and ophthalmopathy. TCRdb reanalysed the multiplex PCR reads using MiXCR and keeps one entry per CDR3 protein. The sample has approximately 430,000 distinct CDR3 sequences, 15% to 19% seen once. Sample: blood. All receptors come from a woman aged 18-29 years with Graves' hyperthyroidism. Both conserved end residues are part of each CDR3. The D gene is left open where the match is weak. The size of a clone is reported for some rows only, either as once, few or many, or as a class for expanded clones.

CDR3 protein: CASNHRDSDIPLHF; CDR3 DNA: TGTGCCAGCAATCACCGGGACAGCGACATTCCCCTCCACTTT; D gene: TRBD1; V gene: TRBV2; J gene: TRBJ1-6; clone size: many
CDR3 protein: CSVRDGANGYTF; CDR3 DNA: TGCAGCGTTCGCGACGGTGCTAATGGCTACACCTTC; D gene: .; V gene: TRBV29-1; J gene: TRBJ1-2; clone size: many
CDR3 protein: CSARDQGKRTEAFF; CDR3 DNA: TGCAGTGCTAGAGACCAGGGTAAGAGGACTGAAGCTTTCTTT; D gene: .; V gene: TRBV20-1; J gene: TRBJ1-1; clone size: many
CDR3 protein: CASSPLSGRVDEQFF; CDR3 DNA: TGTGCCAGCAGCCCCCTTAGCGGGAGAGTTGATGAGCAGTTCTTC; D gene: TRBD2; V gene: TRBV3-1; J gene: TRBJ2-1; clone size: .
CDR3 protein: CASSLLRHGEGTDTQYF; CDR3 DNA: TGTGCCAGCAGTTTACTACGACACGGAGAAGGCACAGATACGCAGTATTTT; D gene: .; V gene: TRBV27; J gene: TRBJ2-3; clone size: many
CDR3 protein: CSATDRLLGYGYTF; CDR3 DNA: TGCAGTGCCACCGACAGGCTACTAGGCTATGGCTACACCTTC; D gene: .; V gene: TRBV20-1; J gene: TRBJ1-2; clone size: many
CDR3 protein: CASRLAITGELFF; CDR3 DNA: TGTGCCAGTCGTTTGGCGATCACCGGGGAGCTGTTTTTT; D gene: .; V gene: TRBV19; J gene: TRBJ2-2; clone size: few
CDR3 protein: CASSRPQTGFGPRTNSPLHF; CDR3 DNA: TGTGCCAGCAGCCGACCCCAAACAGGGTTCGGACCGAGAACAAATTCACCCCTCCACTTT; D gene: .; V gene: TRBV3-1; J gene: TRBJ1-6; clone size: few
CDR3 protein: CASSFGTTDTQYF; CDR3 DNA: TGTGCCAGCAGCTTCGGGACAACAGATACGCAGTATTTT; D gene: .; V gene: TRBV7-9; J gene: TRBJ2-3; clone size: many
CDR3 protein: CASSALQGADEQFF; CDR3 DNA: TGTGCCAGCAGCGCGCTACAGGGGGCGGATGAGCAGTTCTTC; D gene: TRBD1; V gene: TRBV7-3; J gene: TRBJ2-1; clone size: many
CDR3 protein: CASKATSDNEQFF; CDR3 DNA: TGTGCCAGCAAGGCGACCAGTGACAATGAGCAGTTCTTC; D gene: .; V gene: TRBV11-3; J gene: TRBJ2-1; clone size: many
CDR3 protein: CASSLGLAGEVEQFF; CDR3 DNA: TGTGCCAGCAGCTTGGGCCTAGCGGGAGAGGTTGAGCAGTTCTTC; D gene: TRBD2; V gene: TRBV5-4; J gene: TRBJ2-1; clone size: few
CDR3 protein: CASSYSTGQVVTYNSPLHF; CDR3 DNA: TGTGCCAGCAGTTACTCGACGGGGCAGGTCGTCACCTATAATTCACCCCTCCACTTT; D gene: .; V gene: TRBV6-2/TRBV6-3; J gene: TRBJ1-6; clone size: many
CDR3 protein: CSAPGTSVTEQFF; CDR3 DNA: TGCAGTGCTCCCGGGACTAGCGTTACTGAGCAGTTCTTC; D gene: TRBD2; V gene: TRBV20-1; J gene: TRBJ2-1; clone size: few
CDR3 protein: CASRRGGTGELFF; CDR3 DNA: TGCGCCAGCAGACGGGGGGGGACCGGGGAGCTGTTTTTT; D gene: TRBD2; V gene: TRBV5-1; J gene: TRBJ2-2; clone size: .
CDR3 protein: CSAERAGVPDTQYF; CDR3 DNA: TGCAGTGCTGAGCGGGCGGGGGTGCCAGATACGCAGTATTTT; D gene: TRBD2; V gene: TRBV20-1; J gene: TRBJ2-3; clone size: many
CDR3 protein: CASSHGGGGKNIQYF; CDR3 DNA: TGTGCCAGCAGTCATGGAGGAGGGGGCAAAAACATTCAGTACTTC; D gene: .; V gene: TRBV11-3; J gene: TRBJ2-4; clone size: .
CDR3 protein: CASSSLGVSGRWETQYF; CDR3 DNA: TGTGCCAGCAGTTCACTCGGAGTTAGCGGGAGGTGGGAGACCCAGTACTTC; D gene: TRBD2; V gene: TRBV27; J gene: TRBJ2-5; clone size: .
CDR3 protein: CASSHWTSGSKVEQFF; CDR3 DNA: TGTGCCAGCAGCCATTGGACTAGCGGGAGCAAAGTGGAGCAGTTCTTC; D gene: TRBD2; V gene: TRBV7-9; J gene: TRBJ2-1; clone size: many
CDR3 protein: CASSPGRGVLGDTQYF; CDR3 DNA: TGTGCCAGCAGCCCCGGGCGGGGGGTCCTCGGGGATACGCAGTATTTT; D gene: TRBD2; V gene: TRBV7-3; J gene: TRBJ2-3; clone size: many
CDR3 protein: CASRSGTGSGNTIYF; CDR3 DNA: TGTGCCAGTAGATCCGGGACAGGCTCTGGAAACACCATATATTTT; D gene: TRBD1; V gene: TRBV19; J gene: TRBJ1-3; clone size: once
CDR3 protein: CASSADRGTDTQYF; CDR3 DNA: TGTGCCAGCAGTGCCGACAGGGGCACAGATACGCAGTATTTT; D gene: TRBD1; V gene: TRBV2; J gene: TRBJ2-3; clone size: many
CDR3 protein: CASRPWEGQGSNTEAFF; CDR3 DNA: TGTGCCAGCAGACCCTGGGAAGGGCAGGGATCGAACACTGAAGCTTTCTTT; D gene: .; V gene: TRBV28; J gene: TRBJ1-1; clone size: .
CDR3 protein: CASSPFEGGPVKTQYF; CDR3 DNA: TGTGCCAGCAGCCCCTTTGAGGGGGGGCCGGTGAAGACCCAGTACTTC; D gene: .; V gene: TRBV7-2; J gene: TRBJ2-5; clone size: few
CDR3 protein: CSAQGAHNSPLHF; CDR3 DNA: TGCAGTGCCCAGGGGGCCCACAATTCACCCCTCCACTTT; D gene: TRBD1; V gene: TRBV20-1; J gene: TRBJ1-6; clone size: many
CDR3 protein: CASSSLGGGQPQHF; CDR3 DNA: TGTGCCAGTAGCTCGTTGGGGGGAGGTCAGCCCCAGCATTTT; D gene: .; V gene: TRBV19; J gene: TRBJ1-5; clone size: .
CDR3 protein: CASIQGASLGNTIYF; CDR3 DNA: TGTGCCAGCATACAGGGGGCGTCGCTGGGAAACACCATATATTTT; D gene: TRBD1; V gene: TRBV12-3/TRBV12-4; J gene: TRBJ1-3; clone size: few
CDR3 protein: CASSSGTGRQQYF; CDR3 DNA: TGTGCCAGCAGTTCCGGGACAGGGAGGCAGCAGTACTTC; D gene: TRBD1; V gene: TRBV2; J gene: TRBJ2-7; clone size: many
CDR3 protein: CSARRDRLYEQYF; CDR3 DNA: TGCAGTGCTAGAAGGGACAGGTTATACGAGCAGTACTTC; D gene: TRBD1; V gene: TRBV20-1; J gene: TRBJ2-7; clone size: many
CDR3 protein: CASSRWTGYNEQFF; CDR3 DNA: TGTGCCAGCAGCCGATGGACAGGGTATAATGAGCAGTTCTTC; D gene: TRBD1; V gene: TRBV14; J gene: TRBJ2-1; clone size: many
CDR3 protein: CASSLGVGFISGNTIYF; CDR3 DNA: TGTGCCAGCAGCTTGGGAGTTGGATTCATCTCTGGAAACACCATATATTTT; D gene: .; V gene: TRBV5-6; J gene: TRBJ1-3; clone size: few
CDR3 protein: CASRDTGTAVGQYF; CDR3 DNA: TGTGCCAGCAGGGATACGGGGACTGCAGTGGGGCAGTACTTC; D gene: .; V gene: TRBV7-3; J gene: TRBJ2-7; clone size: few
CDR3 protein: CATSDGSAGGNTIYF; CDR3 DNA: TGTGCCACCAGTGACGGCAGCGCGGGTGGAAACACCATATATTTT; D gene: .; V gene: TRBV24-1; J gene: TRBJ1-3; clone size: .
CDR3 protein: CATSGLPGGSYNEQFF; CDR3 DNA: TGTGCCACCAGTGGACTCCCAGGGGGGTCCTACAATGAGCAGTTCTTC; D gene: .; V gene: TRBV24-1; J gene: TRBJ2-1; clone size: few
CDR3 protein: CASSGGSGEASYNEQFF; CDR3 DNA: TGCGCCAGCAGCGGGGGGAGCGGGGAGGCCTCCTACAATGAGCAGTTCTTC; D gene: TRBD2; V gene: TRBV5-1; J gene: TRBJ2-1; clone size: many
CDR3 protein: CASSGDRALAFF; CDR3 DNA: TGTGCCAGCAGTGGGGACAGGGCCTTGGCTTTCTTT; D gene: TRBD1; V gene: TRBV6-1; J gene: TRBJ1-1; clone size: .
CDR3 protein: CASSPRASSYNSPLHF; CDR3 DNA: TGTGCCAGCAGCCCTCGAGCGAGCTCCTATAATTCACCCCTCCACTTT; D gene: .; V gene: TRBV7-9; J gene: TRBJ1-6; clone size: .
CDR3 protein: CSARKQGGTGNTIYF; CDR3 DNA: TGCAGTGCTAGAAAACAGGGGGGGACTGGAAACACCATATATTTT; D gene: TRBD1; V gene: TRBV20-1; J gene: TRBJ1-3; clone size: few
CDR3 protein: CASSRAGQMNTEAFF; CDR3 DNA: TGTGCCAGCTCCCGTGCTGGACAGATGAACACTGAAGCTTTCTTT; D gene: .; V gene: TRBV18; J gene: TRBJ1-1; clone size: many
CDR3 protein: CASSQQRDLNTGELFF; CDR3 DNA: TGCGCCAGCAGCCAGCAGCGGGACTTGAACACCGGGGAGCTGTTTTTT; D gene: TRBD2; V gene: TRBV4-1; J gene: TRBJ2-2; clone size: many
CDR3 protein: CASSPSIPIAGGPADTQYF; CDR3 DNA: TGTGCCAGCAGTCCATCCATCCCAATAGCGGGAGGGCCGGCAGATACGCAGTATTTT; D gene: TRBD2; V gene: TRBV28; J gene: TRBJ2-3; clone size: many
CDR3 protein: CASSRGIAYTDTQYF; CDR3 DNA: TGTGCTAGCAGTCGGGGGATTGCCTACACAGATACGCAGTATTTT; D gene: .; V gene: TRBV7-7; J gene: TRBJ2-3; clone size: many
CDR3 protein: CASSPAGANVLTF; CDR3 DNA: TGTGCCAGCAGCCCCGCTGGGGCCAACGTCCTGACTTTC; D gene: .; V gene: TRBV7-3; J gene: TRBJ2-6; clone size: .
CDR3 protein: CASSPLGDRFNEQFF; CDR3 DNA: TGTGCCAGCTCACCACTAGGCGACAGGTTCAATGAGCAGTTCTTC; D gene: .; V gene: TRBV18; J gene: TRBJ2-1; clone size: many
CDR3 protein: CASRSTGGQGQPQHF; CDR3 DNA: TGTGCCAGCAGATCGACAGGGGGGCAGGGGCAGCCCCAGCATTTT; D gene: TRBD1; V gene: TRBV28; J gene: TRBJ1-5; clone size: many
CDR3 protein: CASSQVGVGNQPQHF; CDR3 DNA: TGCGCCAGCAGCCAAGTTGGGGTAGGCAATCAGCCCCAGCATTTT; D gene: .; V gene: TRBV4-1; J gene: TRBJ1-5; clone size: .
CDR3 protein: CASSLEGTYTDTQYF; CDR3 DNA: TGTGCCAGCAGCTTGGAGGGTACATACACAGATACGCAGTATTTT; D gene: .; V gene: TRBV5-4; J gene: TRBJ2-3; clone size: .